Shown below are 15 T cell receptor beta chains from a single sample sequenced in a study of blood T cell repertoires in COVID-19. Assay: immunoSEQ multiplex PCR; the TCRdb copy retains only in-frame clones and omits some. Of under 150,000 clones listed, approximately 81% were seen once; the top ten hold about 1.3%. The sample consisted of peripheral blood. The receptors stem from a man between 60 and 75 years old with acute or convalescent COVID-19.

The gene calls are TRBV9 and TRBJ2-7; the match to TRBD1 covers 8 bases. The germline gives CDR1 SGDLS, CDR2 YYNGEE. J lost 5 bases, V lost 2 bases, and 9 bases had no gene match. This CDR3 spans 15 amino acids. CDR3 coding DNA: TGTGCCAGCAGCGTTGCCGGACAGGGTCACCACGAGCAGTACTTC. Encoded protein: CASSVAGQGHHEQYF.

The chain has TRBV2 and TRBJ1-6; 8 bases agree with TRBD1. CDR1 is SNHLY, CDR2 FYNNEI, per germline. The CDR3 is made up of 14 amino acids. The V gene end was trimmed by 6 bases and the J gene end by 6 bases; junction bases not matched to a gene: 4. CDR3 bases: TGTGCCAGCAGACCAGGACAGGGTAATTCACCCCTCCACTTT. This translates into CASRPGQGNSPLHF.

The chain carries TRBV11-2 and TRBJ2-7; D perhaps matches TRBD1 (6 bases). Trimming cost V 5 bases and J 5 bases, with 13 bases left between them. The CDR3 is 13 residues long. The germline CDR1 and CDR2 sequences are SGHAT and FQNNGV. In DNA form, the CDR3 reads TGTGCCAGCAGCGTCACAGGGATCCACGAGCAGTACTTC. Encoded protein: CASSVTGIHEQYF.

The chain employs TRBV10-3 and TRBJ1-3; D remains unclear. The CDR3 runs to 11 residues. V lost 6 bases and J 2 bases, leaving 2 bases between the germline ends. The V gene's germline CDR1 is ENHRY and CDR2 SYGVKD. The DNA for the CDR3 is TGTGCCATCAGCGCTGGAAACACCATATATTTT. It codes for CAISAGNTIYF.

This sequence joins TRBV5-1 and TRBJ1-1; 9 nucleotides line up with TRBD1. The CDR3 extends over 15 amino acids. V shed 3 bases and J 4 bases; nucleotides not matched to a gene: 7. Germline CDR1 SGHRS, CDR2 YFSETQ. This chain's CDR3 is CASSWGQGRGTEAFF. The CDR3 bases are TGCGCCAGCAGCTGGGGACAGGGACGGGGCACTGAAGCTTTCTTT.

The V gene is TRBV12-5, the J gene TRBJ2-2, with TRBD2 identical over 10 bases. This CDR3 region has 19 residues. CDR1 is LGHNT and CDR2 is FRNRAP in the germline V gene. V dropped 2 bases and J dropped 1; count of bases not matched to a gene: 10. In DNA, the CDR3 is TGTGCTAGTGGTTTGCCCCCCGGGTGGACTAGCGGGAACACCGGGGAGCTGTTTTTT. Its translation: CASGLPPGWTSGNTGELFF.

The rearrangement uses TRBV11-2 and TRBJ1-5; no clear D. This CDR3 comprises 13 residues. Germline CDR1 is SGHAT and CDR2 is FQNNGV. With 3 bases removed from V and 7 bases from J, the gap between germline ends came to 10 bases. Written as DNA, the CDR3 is TGTGCCAGCAGCTTCGGGTTGTGGCAGCCCCAGCATTTT. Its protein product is CASSFGLWQPQHF.

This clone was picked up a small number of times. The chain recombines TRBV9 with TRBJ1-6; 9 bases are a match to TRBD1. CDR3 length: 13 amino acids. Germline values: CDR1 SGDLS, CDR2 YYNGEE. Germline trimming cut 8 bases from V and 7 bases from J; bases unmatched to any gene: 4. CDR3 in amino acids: CASNDRGNSPLHF. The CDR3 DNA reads TGTGCCAGTAACGACAGGGGGAATTCACCCCTCCACTTT.

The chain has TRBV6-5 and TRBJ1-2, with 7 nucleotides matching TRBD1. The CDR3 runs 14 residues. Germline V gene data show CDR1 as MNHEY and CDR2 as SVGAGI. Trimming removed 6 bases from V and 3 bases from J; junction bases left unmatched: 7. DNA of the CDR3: TGTGCCAGCAGGCCTCGACAGGGCTACTATGGCTACACCTTC. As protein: CASRPRQGYYGYTF.

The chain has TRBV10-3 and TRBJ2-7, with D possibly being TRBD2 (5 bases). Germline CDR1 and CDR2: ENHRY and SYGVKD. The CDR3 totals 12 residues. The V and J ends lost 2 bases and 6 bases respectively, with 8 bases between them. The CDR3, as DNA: TGTGCCATCAGTGAGGAGGGCTCCGAGCAGTACTTC. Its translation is CAISEEGSEQYF.

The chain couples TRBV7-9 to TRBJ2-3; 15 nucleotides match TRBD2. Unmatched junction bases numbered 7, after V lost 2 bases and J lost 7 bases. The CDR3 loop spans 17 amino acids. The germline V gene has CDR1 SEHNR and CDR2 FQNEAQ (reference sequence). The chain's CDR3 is CASSLTAGTSGGNTQYF. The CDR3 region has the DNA TGTGCCAGCAGCTTAACCGCCGGGACTAGCGGGGGGAATACGCAGTATTTT.

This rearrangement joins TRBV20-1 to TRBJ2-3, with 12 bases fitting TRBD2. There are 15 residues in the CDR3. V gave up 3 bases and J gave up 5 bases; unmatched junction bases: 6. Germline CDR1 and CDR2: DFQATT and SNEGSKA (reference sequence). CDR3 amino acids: CSASRASGGEDTQYF. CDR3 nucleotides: TGCAGTGCTAGTAGGGCTAGCGGGGGGGAAGATACGCAGTATTTT.

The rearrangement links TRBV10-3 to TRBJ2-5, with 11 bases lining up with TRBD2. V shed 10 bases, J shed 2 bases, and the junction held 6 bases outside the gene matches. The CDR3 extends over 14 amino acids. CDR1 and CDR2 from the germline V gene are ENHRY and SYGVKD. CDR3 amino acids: CATTSGGPQETQYF. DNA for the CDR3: TGTGCCACCACTAGCGGGGGCCCACAAGAGACCCAGTACTTC.

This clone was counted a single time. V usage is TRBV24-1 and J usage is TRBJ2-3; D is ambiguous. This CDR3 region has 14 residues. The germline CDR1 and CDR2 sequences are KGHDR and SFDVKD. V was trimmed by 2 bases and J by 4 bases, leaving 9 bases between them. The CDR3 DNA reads TGTGCCACCAGTGATTCCCCTAGGCCAGATACGCAGTATTTT. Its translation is CATSDSPRPDTQYF.

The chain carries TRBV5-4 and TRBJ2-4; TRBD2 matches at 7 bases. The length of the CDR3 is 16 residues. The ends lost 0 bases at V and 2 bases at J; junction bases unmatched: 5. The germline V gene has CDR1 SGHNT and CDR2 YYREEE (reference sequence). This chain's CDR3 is CASSLEREGTKNIQYF. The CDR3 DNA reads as TGTGCCAGCAGCTTGGAAAGGGAGGGGACCAAAAACATTCAGTACTTC.